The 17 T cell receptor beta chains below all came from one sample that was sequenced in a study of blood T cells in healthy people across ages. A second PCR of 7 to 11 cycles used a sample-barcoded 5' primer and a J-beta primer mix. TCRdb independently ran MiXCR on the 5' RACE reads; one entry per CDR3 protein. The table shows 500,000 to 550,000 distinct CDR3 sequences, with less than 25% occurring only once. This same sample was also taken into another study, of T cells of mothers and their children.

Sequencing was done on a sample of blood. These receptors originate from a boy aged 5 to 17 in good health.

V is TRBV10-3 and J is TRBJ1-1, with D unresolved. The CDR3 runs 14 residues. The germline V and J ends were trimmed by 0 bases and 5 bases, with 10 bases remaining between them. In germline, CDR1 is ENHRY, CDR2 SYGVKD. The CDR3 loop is CAISESVVGTEAFF. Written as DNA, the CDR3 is TGTGCCATCAGTGAGTCGGTTGTAGGTACTGAAGCTTTCTTT.

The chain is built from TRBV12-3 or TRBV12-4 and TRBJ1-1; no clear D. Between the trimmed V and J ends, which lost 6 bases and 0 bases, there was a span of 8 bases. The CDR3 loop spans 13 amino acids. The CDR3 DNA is TGTGCCAGCAGCAAGACTATGAACACTGAAGCTTTCTTT. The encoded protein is CASSKTMNTEAFF.

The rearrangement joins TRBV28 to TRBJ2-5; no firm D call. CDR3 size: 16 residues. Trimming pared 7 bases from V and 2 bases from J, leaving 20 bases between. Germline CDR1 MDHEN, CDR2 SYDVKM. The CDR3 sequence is CASNFDPHTIQETQYF. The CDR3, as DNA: TGTGCCAGCAATTTCGATCCCCATACAATACAAGAGACCCAGTACTTC.

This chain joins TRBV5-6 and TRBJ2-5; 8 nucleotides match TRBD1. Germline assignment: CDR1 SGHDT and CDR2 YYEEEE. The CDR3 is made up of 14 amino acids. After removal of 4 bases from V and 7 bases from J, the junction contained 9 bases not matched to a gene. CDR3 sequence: CASSTQTGAGTQYF. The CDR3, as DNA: TGTGCCAGCAGCACACAGACAGGGGCGGGGACCCAGTACTTC.

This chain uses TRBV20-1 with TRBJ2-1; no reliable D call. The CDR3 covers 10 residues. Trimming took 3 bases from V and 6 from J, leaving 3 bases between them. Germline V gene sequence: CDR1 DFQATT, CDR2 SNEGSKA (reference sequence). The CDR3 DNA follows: TGCAGTGCTAGTATCAATGAGCAGTTCTTC. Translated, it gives CSASINEQFF.

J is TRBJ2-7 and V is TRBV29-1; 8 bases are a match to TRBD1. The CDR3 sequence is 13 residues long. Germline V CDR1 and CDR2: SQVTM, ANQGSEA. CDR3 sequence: CSAEDRETYEQYF. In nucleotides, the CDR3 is TGCAGTGCTGAGGACAGGGAAACCTACGAGCAGTACTTC.

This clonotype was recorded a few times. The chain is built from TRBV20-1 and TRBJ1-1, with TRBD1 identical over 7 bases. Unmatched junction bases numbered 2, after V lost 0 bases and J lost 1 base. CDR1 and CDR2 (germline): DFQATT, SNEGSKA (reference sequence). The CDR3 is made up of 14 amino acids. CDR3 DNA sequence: TGCAGTGCTAGAGAGGGGGACAGGAACACTGAAGCTTTCTTT. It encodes CSAREGDRNTEAFF.

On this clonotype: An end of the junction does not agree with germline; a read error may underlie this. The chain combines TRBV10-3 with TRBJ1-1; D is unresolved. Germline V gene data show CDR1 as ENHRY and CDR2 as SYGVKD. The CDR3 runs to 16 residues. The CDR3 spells CTISEGSSPGVTEAFF. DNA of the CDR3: TGTACCATCAGTGAGGGATCTTCCCCAGGAGTTACTGAAGCTTTCTTT.

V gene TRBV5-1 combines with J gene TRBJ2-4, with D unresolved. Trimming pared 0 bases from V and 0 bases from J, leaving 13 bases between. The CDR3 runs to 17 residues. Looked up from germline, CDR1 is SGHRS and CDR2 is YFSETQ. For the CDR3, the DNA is TGCGCCAGCAGCTTGGGGCAAGGTAACTTAGCCAAAAACATTCAGTACTTC. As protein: CASSLGQGNLAKNIQYF.

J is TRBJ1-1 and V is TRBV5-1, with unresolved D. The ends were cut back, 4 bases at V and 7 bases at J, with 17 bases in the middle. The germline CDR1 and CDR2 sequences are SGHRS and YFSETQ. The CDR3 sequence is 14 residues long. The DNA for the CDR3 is TGCGCCAGCAGCCTATCCGGGGTAGTGGGTGAAGCTTTCTTT. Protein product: CASSLSGVVGEAFF.

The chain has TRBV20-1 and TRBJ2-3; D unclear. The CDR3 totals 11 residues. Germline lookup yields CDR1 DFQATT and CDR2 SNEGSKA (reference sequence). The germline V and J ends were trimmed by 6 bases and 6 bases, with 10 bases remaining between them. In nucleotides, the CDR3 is TGCAGTGCACGACCGGTGGATACGCAGTATTTT. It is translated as CSARPVDTQYF.

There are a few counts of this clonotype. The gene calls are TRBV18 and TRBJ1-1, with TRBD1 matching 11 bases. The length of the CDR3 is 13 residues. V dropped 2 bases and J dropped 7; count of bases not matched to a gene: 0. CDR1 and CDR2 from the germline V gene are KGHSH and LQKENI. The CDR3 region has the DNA TGTGCCAGCTCACCAGGGACAGGGGGTGAAGCTTTCTTT. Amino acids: CASSPGTGGEAFF.

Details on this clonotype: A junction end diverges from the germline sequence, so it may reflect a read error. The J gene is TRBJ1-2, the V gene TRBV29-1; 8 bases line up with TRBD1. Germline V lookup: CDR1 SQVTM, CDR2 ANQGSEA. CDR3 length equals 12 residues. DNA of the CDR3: TGCAGCGTTCCCTACAGGGGGGGTGGCTGCACCTTC. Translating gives CSVPYRGGGCTF.

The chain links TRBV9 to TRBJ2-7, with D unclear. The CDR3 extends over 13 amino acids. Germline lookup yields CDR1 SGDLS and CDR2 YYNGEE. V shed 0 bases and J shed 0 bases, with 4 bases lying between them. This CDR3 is CASSVAGSYEQYF. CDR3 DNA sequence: TGTGCCAGCAGCGTAGCCGGCTCCTACGAGCAGTACTTC.

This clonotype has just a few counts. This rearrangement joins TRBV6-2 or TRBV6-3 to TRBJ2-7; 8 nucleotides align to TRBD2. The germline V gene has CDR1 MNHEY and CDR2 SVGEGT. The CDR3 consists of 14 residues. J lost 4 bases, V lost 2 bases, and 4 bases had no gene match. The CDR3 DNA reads TGTGCCAGCAGTTACACTAGCGGAGAGTACGAGCAGTACTTC. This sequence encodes CASSYTSGEYEQYF.

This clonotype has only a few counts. The CDR3 spells CASSLTGDRGQPQHF. The DNA of the CDR3 is TGTGCCAGCAGTCTCACAGGGGATCGAGGTCAGCCCCAGCATTTT. The chain has TRBV6-2 or TRBV6-3 and TRBJ1-5; TRBD1 matches 7 bases. This CDR3 comprises 15 residues. V lost 5 bases and J lost 6; bases outside the gene matches: 10. The V gene's germline CDR1 is MNHEY and CDR2 SVGEGT.

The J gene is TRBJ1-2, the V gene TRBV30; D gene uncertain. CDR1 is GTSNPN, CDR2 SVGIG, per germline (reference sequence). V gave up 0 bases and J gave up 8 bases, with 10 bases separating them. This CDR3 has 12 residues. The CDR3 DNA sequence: TGTGCCTGGAGTGTATTGGACCGCGGCTACACCTTC. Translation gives CAWSVLDRGYTF.